This T cell receptor beta chain was identified during a study of blood T cell repertoires in COVID-19. Whole-study context: Acute-phase and convalescent COVID-19 samples originated in the United States, Italy and Spain. T cells, B-cell-depleted T cells, or PBMCs provided the cDNA or gDNA that served as material.

Germline CDR1 ENHRY, CDR2 SYGVKD. The CDR3 runs to 14 residues. V was shortened by 6 bases and J by 1 base, with 12 bases between the two germline ends. The authors' processing: Quantification of nucleated cells was approximated via reference gene primer amplification. Profiled with immunoSEQ multiplex PCR; TCRdb holds only in-frame clones, not every one. For V, J and clone size, that table is used; D and trimming come from the DNA. The data hold some 400,000 clones, with roughly 86% observed a single time. The genes are TRBV10-3 and TRBJ1-1; no reliable D call. The clonotype was recovered from a human donor with acute or convalescent COVID-19. The donor label of this sample is uncertain. Sequenced material: peripheral blood. DNA for the CDR3: TGTGCCATCAGACCCCATGGAGGGAACACTGAAGCTTTCTTT. It yields the protein CAIRPHGGNTEAFF.